The T cell receptor beta chain under discussion was sequenced for a study of cytomegalovirus exposure and HLA in healthy donors. With 60 Vbeta and 13 Jbeta primers, the PCR was carried out. Original handling: Unique TCR beta chains totaled 80 million to 100 million in a later count, with 8.5 million to 12 million of them shared. Data came from immunoSEQ multiplex PCR; TCRdb stores just in-frame clones and leaves some out. V and J calls and clone size are given by that table; D and trimming were obtained from the DNA. The table records approximately 160,000 clones, over 70% of them present only once. There are 12 residues in the CDR3. The V end lost 3 bases, the J end lost 4 bases, and 6 bases lay between the germline ends. The germline gives CDR1 SGHNT, CDR2 YYREEE (reference sequence).

The sample taken for sequencing was PBMCs. This clonotype was obtained from a woman aged 45 to 65 in good health and CMV-seropositive. The rearrangement joins TRBV5-4 to TRBJ2-3; D is undetermined. In nucleotides, the CDR3 is TGTGCCAGCAGCTCTTTCCCAGATACGCAGTATTTT. Translated, it gives CASSSFPDTQYF. Complete variable domain (other parts from reference TRBV5-4 and TRBJ2-3): ETGVTQSPTHLIKTRGQQVTLRCSSQSGHNTVSWYQQALGQGPQFIFQYYREEENGRGNFPPRFSGLQFPNYSSELNVNALELDDSALYLCASSSFPDTQYFGPGTRLTVL.